These 28 T cell receptor beta chains originate from one sample sequenced in a study of blood T cell repertoires in COVID-19. The protocol was immunoSEQ multiplex PCR, while the TCRdb copy is restricted to in-frame clones and leaves out a portion. The data show under 250,000 clones, 80% to 90% seen once. Sequenced sample: peripheral blood. These receptors all stem from a woman in her 70s with acute or convalescent COVID-19.

The chain combines TRBV5-5 with TRBJ2-1; D possibly corresponds to TRBD2 (5 bases). Trimming shortened V by 2 bases and J by 7 bases, and 16 bases separated the two germline ends. From germline, CDR1 is SGHKS and CDR2 YYEKEE (reference sequence). This CDR3 spans 15 amino acids. CDR3 loop: CASSLGYNSGNEQFF. The CDR3 DNA reads as TGTGCCAGCAGCTTAGGATATAACTCGGGGAATGAGCAGTTCTTC.

This clone was observed once. The rearrangement uses TRBV7-9 and TRBJ2-7, with unresolved D. Trimming removed 3 bases from V and 4 bases from J, with 16 bases in between. The CDR3 contains 15 residues. Germline CDR1 is SEHNR and CDR2 is FQNEAQ (reference sequence). CDR3 residues: CASSFEPGIKYEQYF. As DNA, the CDR3 is TGTGCCAGCAGCTTTGAACCTGGCATTAAGTACGAGCAGTACTTC.

This CDR3 is CASSRADSRGNQPQHF. The CDR3, as DNA: TGTGCCAGCAGTCGTGCGGACAGTAGGGGCAATCAGCCCCAGCATTTT. The gene calls are TRBV27 and TRBJ1-5, with D possibly being TRBD1 (6 bases). Germline V gives CDR1 MNHEY, CDR2 SMNVEV (reference sequence). CDR3 length: 16 amino acids. V was trimmed by 5 bases and J by 2 bases, leaving 16 bases between them.

V and J are TRBV7-2 and TRBJ1-2; TRBD1 matches at 7 bases. Losses at the gene ends were 1 base for V and 12 bases for J; bases not matched to a gene: 14. The CDR3 length is 15 residues. Looked up from germline, CDR1 is SGHTA and CDR2 is FQGNSA. CDR3 loop: CASSLVGGEKFGNTF. In DNA, the CDR3 is TGTGCCAGCAGCTTAGTAGGGGGCGAAAAGTTTGGGAACACCTTC.

This chain connects TRBV6-5 to TRBJ1-1; D is ambiguous. CDR1 and CDR2 (germline): MNHEY, SVGAGI. This CDR3 region has 13 residues. V lost 6 bases, J lost 11 bases, and 19 bases lay in between. CDR3 protein: CASSRTVAWVAFF. DNA for the CDR3: TGTGCCAGCAGCAGAACAGTTGCGTGGGTGGCTTTCTTT.

The CDR3 DNA is TGTGCCAGCAGTGAAGCTTTTGCAGGGAGCAATCAGCCCCAGCATTTT. Residues: CASSEAFAGSNQPQHF. This chain connects TRBV6-1 to TRBJ1-5; the D gene is possibly TRBD1 (5 bases). This CDR3 contains 16 residues. Germline assignment: CDR1 MNHNS and CDR2 SASEGT. The V end lost 0 bases, the J end lost 1 base, and 10 bases lay between the germline ends.

Here the CDR3 DNA reads TGTGCCAGCAGCCTGGCGGGGGTGACTAATGAAAAACTGTTTTTT. Its translation: CASSLAGVTNEKLFF. V gene TRBV28 combines with J gene TRBJ1-4; a possible D gene is TRBD1 (5 bases). The germline V gene encodes CDR1 MDHEN and CDR2 SYDVKM. The V end was cut by 6 bases, the J end by 2 bases, with 13 bases between. The CDR3 is made up of 15 amino acids. Full variable domain (remainder filled in from reference TRBV28 and TRBJ1-4): DVKVTQSSRYLVKRTGEKVFLECVQDMDHENMFWYRQDPGLGLRLIYFSYDVKMKEKGDIPEGYSVSREKKERFSLILESASTNQTSMYLCASSLAGVTNEKLFFGSGTQLSVL.

This sequence joins TRBV7-9 and TRBJ1-5; D call uncertain. Germline V gene data show CDR1 as SEHNR and CDR2 as FQNEAQ (reference sequence). This CDR3 region has 14 residues. V lost 5 bases and J 2 bases, leaving 10 bases between the germline ends. In nucleotides, the CDR3 is TGTGCCAGCAGCGCTAGCGGGGGCAATCAGCCCCAGCATTTT. Its translation: CASSASGGNQPQHF. The variable domain in full, with the rest retrieved from reference TRBV7-9 and TRBJ1-5, is DTGVSQNPRHKITKRGQNVTFRCDPISEHNRLYWYRQTLGQGPEFLTYFQNEAQLEKSRLLSDRFSAERPKGSFSTLEIQRTEQGDSAMYLCASSASGGNQPQHFGDGTRLSIL.

V usage is TRBV7-2 and J usage is TRBJ1-6; D might be TRBD1 (6 bases). Trimming left V 5 bases short and J 7 bases short, with 9 bases between. The CDR3 is 13 residues long. The germline gives CDR1 SGHTA, CDR2 FQGNSA. CDR3: CASSSTGNSPLHF. For the CDR3, the DNA is TGTGCCAGCAGCAGTACAGGGAATTCACCCCTCCACTTT.

The count of this clone is one. The chain links TRBV5-6 to TRBJ1-2, with 8 bases fitting TRBD1. This CDR3 comprises 14 residues. CDR1 and CDR2 (germline): SGHDT, YYEEEE. V was pared by 4 bases and J by 8 bases, with 10 bases of the junction left unmatched. CDR3 loop: CASSPGQGGGGYTF. CDR3 coding DNA: TGTGCCAGCAGCCCCGGACAGGGAGGAGGAGGCTACACCTTC.

The V and J genes are TRBV7-2 and TRBJ1-1; TRBD1 aligns across 7 bases. From germline, CDR1 is SGHTA and CDR2 FQGNSA. The CDR3 is 12 residues long. V lost 5 bases and J lost 11; bases outside the gene matches: 8. This CDR3 reads CASSKTGVMAFF. CDR3 nucleotides: TGTGCCAGCAGCAAAACAGGGGTGATGGCTTTCTTT.

This clone was counted only a few times. The rearrangement joins TRBV10-3 to TRBJ1-1; no clear D gene. The V gene's germline CDR1 is ENHRY and CDR2 SYGVKD. The CDR3 totals 13 residues. Trimming cost V 4 bases and J 1 base, with 7 bases left between them. The CDR3 is CAISVTGNTEAFF. The DNA for the CDR3 is TGTGCCATCAGTGTCACGGGGAACACTGAAGCTTTCTTT.

J is TRBJ1-3 and V is TRBV25-1; 9 bases are shared with TRBD1. The ends lost 8 bases at V and 2 bases at J; junction bases unmatched: 13. The length of the CDR3 is 17 residues. Germline CDR1 and CDR2: MGHDK and SYGVNS. The CDR3 coding sequence is TGTGCCAGCGTTCCCTTCGAACGGACAGGGGCTGGAAACACCATATATTTT. Residues: CASVPFERTGAGNTIYF.

The rearrangement links TRBV18 to TRBJ1-1; TRBD1 is a possible D gene (5 bases). Trimming left V 3 bases short and J 2 bases short, with 16 bases between. This CDR3 region has 16 residues. Germline CDR1 and CDR2: KGHSH and LQKENI. DNA for the CDR3: TGTGCCAGCTCACCTTCTCGGAACGGGGGTAACACTGAAGCTTTCTTT. Protein product: CASSPSRNGGNTEAFF.

The V gene is TRBV9, the J gene TRBJ1-2; maybe TRBD1 (5 bases). CDR3 length: 17 residues. Germline CDR1 is SGDLS and CDR2 is YYNGEE. Trimming took off 0 bases at V and 7 bases at J, with 22 bases between the two ends. The CDR3 spells CASSVDPREGRSSGYTF. In nucleotides, the CDR3 is TGTGCCAGCAGCGTAGATCCAAGGGAGGGGCGGAGTAGTGGCTACACCTTC.

The chain recombines TRBV14 with TRBJ2-5, with a weak D call TRBD2 (7 bases). The CDR3 is 15 residues long. The V end was cut by 4 bases, the J end by 1 base, with 13 bases between. Germline V gene data show CDR1 as SGHDN and CDR2 as FVKESK. CDR3 DNA: TGTGCCAGCAGCCTCGGGGGAGGGGGCCAAGAGACCCAGTACTTC. Its protein product is CASSLGGGGQETQYF.

The chain employs TRBV11-2 and TRBJ1-5; 10 bases match TRBD1. CDR3 size: 14 residues. The V segment lost 5 bases and the J segment 6 bases; nucleotides outside the gene matches: 4. Germline V lookup: CDR1 SGHAT, CDR2 FQNNGV. CDR3 nucleotides: TGTGCCAGCAGCGAAGACAGGGGGCTTCAGCCCCAGCATTTT. Protein product: CASSEDRGLQPQHF.

The rearrangement joins TRBV4-3 to TRBJ2-5; 9 positions agree with TRBD2. CDR3 size: 16 residues. V was pared by 0 bases and J by 5 bases, with 7 bases of the junction left unmatched. Germline V gene lookup returns CDR1 LGHNA and CDR2 YSLEER. For the CDR3, the DNA is TGCGCCAGCAGCCAAGATCTGCTAGCGGGGCGCGAGACCCAGTACTTC. Protein sequence: CASSQDLLAGRETQYF.

Remarks on this clone: Other DNA sequences of this sample code for an identical CDR3. The V and J genes are TRBV24-1 and TRBJ1-5; TRBD1 agrees at 8 bases. The CDR3 sequence is 13 residues long. CDR1 KGHDR and CDR2 SFDVKD come from the germline V gene. V lost 10 bases, J lost 2 bases, and 3 bases stayed unmatched. The CDR3 DNA reads as TGTGCCACTCAGGGGGCGGGCAATCAGCCCCAGCATTTT. Its translation is CATQGAGNQPQHF.

The rearrangement uses TRBV18 and TRBJ1-1; the match to TRBD1 covers 9 bases. Trimming cost V 6 bases and J 4 bases; bases outside gene matches: 9. CDR1 is KGHSH and CDR2 is LQKENI in the germline V gene. CDR3 length equals 15 residues. CDR3 nucleotides: TGTGCCAGCTCCGCCGGGACAGGGTATCGCACTGAAGCTTTCTTT. Its translation: CASSAGTGYRTEAFF.

In this sample, this clone turned up once. The genes are TRBV7-9 and TRBJ1-2, with 8 bases identical to TRBD1. Losses at the gene ends were 5 bases for V and 2 bases for J; bases not matched to a gene: 7. The CDR3 loop spans 15 amino acids. Germline CDR1 reads SEHNR; CDR2 reads FQNEAQ (reference sequence). The CDR3, as DNA: TGTGCCAGCAGCCGATGGGACAGGATGAACTATGGCTACACCTTC. This translates into CASSRWDRMNYGYTF.

V gene TRBV15 combines with J gene TRBJ1-6; TRBD1 matches at 7 bases. CDR1 LNHNV and CDR2 YYDKDF come from the germline V gene (reference sequence). The CDR3 runs to 15 residues. V was clipped by 5 bases and J by 5 bases; unmatched bases: 6. The chain's CDR3 is CATSPLTGDNSPLHF. The CDR3 nucleotides read TGTGCCACCAGCCCCCTTACAGGGGATAATTCACCCCTCCACTTT.

V usage is TRBV4-1 and J usage is TRBJ1-5; TRBD1 matches 10 bases. The germline CDR1 and CDR2 sequences are MGHRA and YSYEKL. CDR3 length: 16 residues. The V and J ends lost 1 base and 6 bases, in that order; junction bases with no gene match: 6. For the CDR3, the DNA is TGCGCCAGCAGCCAAGTATTAGGACAGGGGGTTCAGCCCCAGCATTTT. This translates into CASSQVLGQGVQPQHF.

This sequence joins TRBV5-1 and TRBJ1-5; D might be TRBD1 (6 bases). The V and J ends lost 1 base and 3 bases respectively, with 11 bases between them. The CDR3 covers 15 residues. CDR1 and CDR2 from the germline V gene are SGHRS and YFSETQ. CDR3 sequence (DNA): TGCGCCAGCAGCTTGACCGGACAGTACAATCAGCCCCAGCATTTT. Translating gives CASSLTGQYNQPQHF.

This clone was observed once. This rearrangement joins TRBV10-3 to TRBJ2-5; D remains ambiguous. Trimming shortened V by 0 bases and J by 4 bases, and 12 bases separated the two germline ends. The CDR3 runs to 15 residues. Germline CDR1 and CDR2: ENHRY and SYGVKD. CDR3 sequence (DNA): TGTGCCATCAGTGAGTCTGGTGCCCCGGTAGAGACCCAGTACTTC. It is translated as CAISESGAPVETQYF.

The chain employs TRBV21-1 and TRBJ2-7; TRBD2, as called in the table, went unchecked against the DNA. TRBV21-1 is termed a pseudogene. The length of the CDR3 is 17 residues. The CDR3 coding sequence is TGTGCCAGCAGCAAAGGCTCCGGGGGGACGTTCTCCTACGAGCAGTACTTC. Amino acid sequence: CASSKGSGGTFSYEQYF.

The rearrangement uses TRBV5-5 and TRBJ1-5; D gene unclear. Germline V CDR1 and CDR2: SGHKS, YYEKEE (reference sequence). Trimming stripped 1 base from V and 4 bases from J, with 12 bases between. The CDR3 is 15 amino acids. The CDR3 here is CASSLSLAGNQPQHF. The CDR3 nucleotides are TGTGCCAGCAGCTTGAGTTTGGCAGGTAATCAGCCCCAGCATTTT.

This rearrangement joins TRBV19 to TRBJ1-3; a possible D gene is TRBD1 (6 bases). This CDR3 region has 14 residues. Germline V gene lookup returns CDR1 LNHDA and CDR2 SQIVND (reference sequence). The V gene lost 11 bases and the J gene lost 4 bases, with 18 bases spanning the gap. CDR3 loop: CASQGGGAGNTIYF. DNA for the CDR3: TGTGCCTCCCAAGGGGGGGGAGCGGGAAACACCATATATTTT.